These T cell receptor beta chains were read from a single sample in a study of blood T cells in healthy people across ages. MiXCR, run by TCRdb on the 5' RACE reads, gives a single entry per CDR3 protein. This sample has about 1 million distinct CDR3 sequences; 40% to 45% occur once, and the top ten carry approximately 20%. The sequenced material came from blood. Source of these receptors: a woman between 55 and 75 years old in good health. Both conserved end residues are part of each CDR3. The order of the fields is D gene, clone size, V gene, J gene, CDR3 protein, CDR3 DNA. A D gene is named only where the DNA matches it firmly. Clone size is not always given. Where it is, it says once, few, many or a class for expanded clones.

d_call: .; clone_size: once; v_call: TRBV12-3/TRBV12-4; j_call: TRBJ2-7; cdr3_aa: CASSSTVGGYEQYF; cdr3_nt: TGTGCCAGCAGTTCCACTGTAGGCGGTTACGAGCAGTACTTC
d_call: TRBD1; clone_size: .; v_call: TRBV6-1; j_call: TRBJ1-5; cdr3_aa: CASRDRLAPNQPQHF; cdr3_nt: TGTGCCAGCAGGGACAGGCTAGCTCCCAATCAGCCCCAGCATTTT
d_call: TRBD2; clone_size: .; v_call: TRBV20-1; j_call: TRBJ2-1; cdr3_aa: CSARGSREGQFF; cdr3_nt: TGCAGTGCTAGAGGATCCAGGGAGGGTCAGTTCTTC
d_call: .; clone_size: .; v_call: TRBV12-3/TRBV12-4; j_call: TRBJ2-1; cdr3_aa: CASSFAARRGYNEQFF; cdr3_nt: TGTGCCAGCAGTTTCGCGGCCCGCAGGGGCTACAATGAGCAGTTCTTC
d_call: .; clone_size: few; v_call: TRBV5-1; j_call: TRBJ2-7; cdr3_aa: CASSLATGVVNEQYF; cdr3_nt: TGCGCCAGCAGCTTGGCGACGGGAGTAGTCAACGAGCAGTACTTC
d_call: .; clone_size: .; v_call: TRBV7-9; j_call: TRBJ2-4; cdr3_aa: CASSPPTGKYIQYF; cdr3_nt: TGTGCCAGCAGCCCCCCCACAGGGAAGTACATTCAGTACTTC
d_call: TRBD1; clone_size: .; v_call: TRBV20-1; j_call: TRBJ2-1; cdr3_aa: CSPTSGQVLNEQFF; cdr3_nt: TGCAGTCCTACCTCGGGACAGGTCCTCAATGAGCAGTTCTTC
d_call: .; clone_size: .; v_call: TRBV5-1; j_call: TRBJ2-7; cdr3_aa: CASRITTEPFYEQYF; cdr3_nt: TGCGCCAGCAGAATAACGACAGAACCATTCTACGAGCAGTACTTC
d_call: .; clone_size: few; v_call: TRBV14; j_call: TRBJ1-2; cdr3_aa: CASSQVQGPNYGYTF; cdr3_nt: TGTGCCAGCAGCCAAGTGCAGGGGCCCAACTATGGCTACACCTTC
d_call: TRBD1; clone_size: once; v_call: TRBV2; j_call: TRBJ1-5; cdr3_aa: CASRQDYRGTGPQHF; cdr3_nt: TGTGCCAGCAGACAGGATTACAGGGGGACCGGGCCCCAGCATTTT
d_call: TRBD1; clone_size: .; v_call: TRBV10-3; j_call: TRBJ1-1; cdr3_aa: CASRQGVAEAFF; cdr3_nt: TGTGCCAGTAGACAGGGTGTCGCTGAAGCTTTCTTT
d_call: TRBD2; clone_size: few; v_call: TRBV11-2; j_call: TRBJ2-5; cdr3_aa: CASSTRGLALETQYF; cdr3_nt: TGTGCCAGCAGCACACGGGGACTAGCGTTGGAGACCCAGTACTTC
d_call: .; clone_size: few; v_call: TRBV28; j_call: TRBJ2-3; cdr3_aa: CASSFTNPETTTDTQYF; cdr3_nt: TGTGCCAGCAGTTTTACCAACCCGGAGACTACCACAGATACGCAGTATTTT
d_call: .; clone_size: .; v_call: TRBV13; j_call: TRBJ1-5; cdr3_aa: CASSLGQQGSQPQHF; cdr3_nt: TGTGCCAGCAGCTTAGGCCAGCAGGGGAGTCAGCCCCAGCATTTT
d_call: TRBD1; clone_size: few; v_call: TRBV12-3/TRBV12-4; j_call: TRBJ1-5; cdr3_aa: CASSLWTGGMSNQPQHF; cdr3_nt: TGTGCCAGCAGTTTGTGGACAGGGGGCATGAGCAATCAGCCCCAGCATTTT
d_call: TRBD2; clone_size: .; v_call: TRBV20-1; j_call: TRBJ2-1; cdr3_aa: CSATRTSGKYEQFF; cdr3_nt: TGCAGTGCTACCCGGACTAGCGGGAAGTATGAGCAGTTCTTC
d_call: .; clone_size: .; v_call: TRBV5-1; j_call: TRBJ2-4; cdr3_aa: CASSPRAHGENIQYF; cdr3_nt: TGCGCCAGCAGCCCCCGGGCCCACGGGGAAAACATTCAGTACTTC
d_call: TRBD1; clone_size: once; v_call: TRBV20-1; j_call: TRBJ2-3; cdr3_aa: CSAGQGAKRSSTDTQYF; cdr3_nt: TGCAGTGCGGGACAGGGGGCTAAAAGAAGTAGCACAGATACGCAGTATTTT
d_call: .; clone_size: .; v_call: TRBV12-3/TRBV12-4; j_call: TRBJ2-7; cdr3_aa: CASSPTGQFYEQYF; cdr3_nt: TGTGCCAGCAGCCCCACCGGACAGTTCTACGAGCAGTACTTC
d_call: .; clone_size: .; v_call: TRBV18; j_call: TRBJ2-5; cdr3_aa: CASSPGEQEETQYF; cdr3_nt: TGTGCCAGCTCACCAGGAGAGCAGGAAGAGACCCAGTACTTC
d_call: TRBD2; clone_size: .; v_call: TRBV11-2; j_call: TRBJ2-1; cdr3_aa: CASSPSSGGSYNEQFF; cdr3_nt: TGTGCCAGCAGCCCTAGTTCGGGGGGCTCCTACAATGAGCAGTTCTTC
d_call: TRBD2; clone_size: .; v_call: TRBV7-8; j_call: TRBJ2-1; cdr3_aa: CASREQGTSGDAYNEQFF; cdr3_nt: TGTGCCAGCAGGGAACAGGGGACTAGCGGGGACGCATACAATGAGCAGTTCTTC
d_call: .; clone_size: .; v_call: TRBV3-1; j_call: TRBJ2-5; cdr3_aa: CATKASRDSQETQYF; cdr3_nt: TGTGCCACCAAAGCCTCCCGGGACTCACAAGAGACCCAGTACTTC
d_call: .; clone_size: .; v_call: TRBV20-1; j_call: TRBJ2-2; cdr3_aa: CSANTEINTGELFF; cdr3_nt: TGCAGTGCCAACACAGAAATCAACACCGGGGAGCTGTTTTTT
d_call: .; clone_size: .; v_call: TRBV20-1; j_call: TRBJ1-1; cdr3_aa: CSAGGVNTEAFF; cdr3_nt: TGCAGTGCTGGAGGGGTGAACACTGAAGCTTTCTTT
d_call: .; clone_size: .; v_call: TRBV3-1; j_call: TRBJ2-7; cdr3_aa: CASSQDLLNEQYF; cdr3_nt: TGTGCCAGCAGCCAAGACTTGCTAAACGAGCAGTACTTC
d_call: TRBD1; clone_size: .; v_call: TRBV10-3; j_call: TRBJ2-5; cdr3_aa: CAIRIDREETQYF; cdr3_nt: TGTGCCATCAGAATAGACAGGGAGGAGACCCAGTACTTC
d_call: TRBD2; clone_size: .; v_call: TRBV7-9; j_call: TRBJ2-6; cdr3_aa: CASGYPGASGNPAGANVLTF; cdr3_nt: TGTGCCAGCGGCTACCCCGGGGCTAGCGGGAATCCTGCTGGGGCCAACGTCCTGACTTTC
d_call: TRBD2; clone_size: .; v_call: TRBV6-4; j_call: TRBJ2-1; cdr3_aa: CASSVTGLAGGEQFF; cdr3_nt: TGTGCCAGCAGTGTAACCGGACTAGCGGGAGGAGAGCAGTTCTTC
d_call: .; clone_size: few; v_call: TRBV27; j_call: TRBJ1-2; cdr3_aa: CASSMGWVSGFNYGYTF; cdr3_nt: TGTGCCAGCAGTATGGGATGGGTTTCGGGGTTTAACTATGGCTACACCTTC
d_call: TRBD2; clone_size: .; v_call: TRBV11-2; j_call: TRBJ2-3; cdr3_aa: CASSFRTSGRQGTDTQYF; cdr3_nt: TGTGCCAGCAGCTTCCGGACTAGCGGGAGACAGGGCACAGATACGCAGTATTTT
d_call: .; clone_size: few; v_call: TRBV20-1; j_call: TRBJ2-5; cdr3_aa: CSHLGEGDQETQYF; cdr3_nt: TGCAGCCACCTAGGGGAGGGGGATCAAGAGACCCAGTACTTC
d_call: TRBD1; clone_size: .; v_call: TRBV3-1; j_call: TRBJ1-5; cdr3_aa: CASALGQGNQPQHF; cdr3_nt: TGTGCCAGCGCCCTGGGACAGGGTAATCAGCCCCAGCATTTT
d_call: .; clone_size: few; v_call: TRBV3-1; j_call: TRBJ2-1; cdr3_aa: CASSPPSGNEQFF; cdr3_nt: TGTGCCAGCAGCCCACCCTCGGGGAATGAGCAGTTCTTC
d_call: .; clone_size: .; v_call: TRBV5-1; j_call: TRBJ1-1; cdr3_aa: CASSLLTLNTEAFF; cdr3_nt: TGCGCCAGCAGCCTTCTGACCCTGAACACTGAAGCTTTCTTT
d_call: .; clone_size: few; v_call: TRBV12-3/TRBV12-4; j_call: TRBJ1-2; cdr3_aa: CASSLSGGFEDGYTF; cdr3_nt: TGTGCCAGCAGTTTAAGTGGAGGGTTTGAAGATGGCTACACCTTC
d_call: TRBD1; clone_size: .; v_call: TRBV6-5; j_call: TRBJ2-7; cdr3_aa: CASSSTGYYEQYF; cdr3_nt: TGTGCCAGCAGTTCGACAGGGTACTACGAGCAGTACTTC
d_call: .; clone_size: few; v_call: TRBV9; j_call: TRBJ2-7; cdr3_aa: CASSAMGELDEQYF; cdr3_nt: TGTGCCAGCAGCGCAATGGGGGAGTTGGACGAGCAGTACTTC
d_call: TRBD2; clone_size: few; v_call: TRBV6-1; j_call: TRBJ2-5; cdr3_aa: CASSELAGVFQETQYF; cdr3_nt: TGTGCCAGCAGTGAACTAGCGGGAGTGTTCCAGGAGACCCAGTACTTC
d_call: TRBD2; clone_size: .; v_call: TRBV5-1; j_call: TRBJ2-1; cdr3_aa: CASSLLAGGVPEQFF; cdr3_nt: TGCGCCAGCAGCCTACTAGCGGGAGGAGTCCCTGAGCAGTTCTTC